A selection of T cell receptor beta chains follows, all from one sample in a study of graft-versus-host responses after intestinal transplantation. Assay used: immunoSEQ multiplex PCR; TCRdb lists only in-frame clones, some missing. The table records around 23,000 clones, approximately 83% of them present only once. The sequences come from PBMCs, collected nearly 470 days after intestinal transplant. The origin of the receptors is a human patient who received an intestinal transplant, so some T cells may come from the graft donor. CDR3s include the opening cysteine and the closing phenylalanine or tryptophan. A D gene is named only where the DNA matches it firmly. For some rows the clone size is stated as once, few or many, or as a class when expanded; others skip it.

v_gene,j_gene,abundance,d_gene,CDR3aa,CDR3nt
TRBV28,TRBJ1-1,.,.,CASSLWGLEATEAFF,TGTGCCAGCAGTTTATGGGGGCTAGAGGCCACTGAAGCTTTCTTT
TRBV25-1,TRBJ1-2,.,.,CASSERVARGYTF,TGTGCCAGCAGTGAAAGGGTAGCGCGGGGCTACACCTTC
TRBV5-8,TRBJ1-4,once,.,CASSLAIATNEKLFF,TGTGCCAGCAGCTTGGCTATTGCAACTAATGAAAAACTGTTTTTT
TRBV7-9,TRBJ2-3,.,.,CASSLVEGSSTDTQYF,TGTGCCAGCAGCTTAGTAGAGGGAAGTAGCACAGATACGCAGTATTTT
TRBV19,TRBJ1-4,.,TRBD1,CASSLTGTGKEKLFF,TGTGCCAGTAGTCTAACCGGGACAGGGAAGGAAAAACTGTTTTTT
TRBV29-1,TRBJ2-5,.,.,CSVGEQAETQYF,TGCAGCGTTGGGGAGCAGGCGGAGACCCAGTACTTC
TRBV7-8,TRBJ2-3,.,TRBD2,CASSLFSASGSVVDTQYF,TGTGCCAGCAGCTTATTCTCGGCTAGCGGGAGTGTAGTAGATACGCAGTATTTT
TRBV18,TRBJ2-5,.,.,CASSAGETQYF,TGTGCCAGCTCCGCAGGGGAGACCCAGTACTTC
TRBV7-2,TRBJ2-3,.,.,CASSSSGGLRTDTQYF,TGTGCCAGCAGCTCCTCGGGGGGCCTTCGCACAGATACGCAGTATTTT
TRBV2,TRBJ1-6,.,.,CASSESGRTYNSPLHF,TGTGCCAGCAGTGAGTCGGGGAGGACCTATAATTCACCCCTCCACTTT